This is a list of T cell receptor beta chains from one sample in a study of blood T cell repertoires in COVID-19. The repertoire was sequenced with immunoSEQ multiplex PCR; TCRdb's copy has only in-frame clones and lacks some. Altogether approximately 250,000 clones are present, 84% being singletons, with the ten largest covering 1.5%. The sequenced material came from peripheral blood. These receptor sequences come from a woman in her thirties or forties who had recovered from COVID-19. Both conserved end residues are part of each CDR3. D genes are given only for firm matches. Clone size is given for some rows only: seen once, a few or many times, or a class if the clone is expanded.

V gene	clone size	D gene	J gene	CDR3 DNA	CDR3 protein
TRBV4-1	NA	TRBD1	TRBJ1-6	TGCGCCAGCAGCCAGGGGACAGCTAATTCACCCCTCCACTTT	CASSQGTANSPLHF
TRBV10-1	NA	NA	TRBJ2-2	TGCGCCAGCAGTGAAGCGACTCAAAATCCCGGGGAGCTGTTTTTT	CASSEATQNPGELFF
TRBV30	NA	TRBD2	TRBJ2-5	TGTGCCTGGAGTTCCCGACTAGCTACCAAGGAGACCCAGTACTTC	CAWSSRLATKETQYF
TRBV10-3	once	NA	TRBJ2-1	TGTGCCATCAGTGAGCCGGACACATCCTACAATGAGCAGTTCTTC	CAISEPDTSYNEQFF
TRBV28	NA	NA	TRBJ1-2	TGTGCCAGCAGTCCCCCCGGGGCAGGGGATTATGGCTACACCTTC	CASSPPGAGDYGYTF
TRBV20-1	NA	TRBD1	TRBJ1-3	TGCAGTGCCAGTCCGGAGGGGGCTTCTGGAAACACCATATATTTT	CSASPEGASGNTIYF
TRBV5-1	NA	TRBD1	TRBJ1-3	TGCGCCAGCAGCCCCGGGACAGGGGTTGGAAACACCATATATTTT	CASSPGTGVGNTIYF
TRBV3-1/TRBV3-2	once	NA	TRBJ2-7	TGTGCCAGCAGCACAAGCAGGGTTCCGGACGAGCAGTACTTC	CASSTSRVPDEQYF
TRBV7-2	NA	TRBD1	TRBJ2-1	TGTGCCAGCAGCTTAGAGGGGACAGGGGGCTGGAATGAGCAGTTCTTC	CASSLEGTGGWNEQFF
TRBV7-9	NA	NA	TRBJ2-6	TGTGCCAGCAGCTTAGAGCCCGTCCTGACTTTC	CASSLEPVLTF
TRBV4-1	few	NA	TRBJ1-2	TGCGCCAGCAGCCAAGATTGGAGGACCATCGGAGGTGGCTACACCTTC	CASSQDWRTIGGGYTF
TRBV12-3/TRBV12-4	once	NA	TRBJ1-1	TGTGCCAGCAGTTCACGAGCAACTGAAGCTTTCTTT	CASSSRATEAFF
TRBV11-3	NA	TRBD2	TRBJ2-1	TGTGCCAGCAGCTTAACGCCTAGCGGGGCATTAAGCTCCTACAATGAGCAGTTCTTC	CASSLTPSGALSSYNEQFF
TRBV19	NA	NA	TRBJ1-5	TGTGCCAGTAGTTACGGAAGGGGGAATGGTCAGCCCCAGCATTTT	CASSYGRGNGQPQHF
TRBV7-9	NA	NA	TRBJ2-7	TGTGCCAGCAGTCATCCGGGAGGGACAGACTACGAGCAGTACTTC	CASSHPGGTDYEQYF
TRBV2	NA	TRBD1	TRBJ1-6	TGTGCCAGCAGCCGGGACAGCCAAAATTCACCCCTCCACTTT	CASSRDSQNSPLHF
TRBV2	NA	TRBD1	TRBJ2-7	TGTGCCAGCAGTGAACAGGGGGTAACCTACGAGCAGTACTTC	CASSEQGVTYEQYF
TRBV7-3	NA	NA	TRBJ2-2	TGTGCCAGCAGCCTAAGACCAGGGGTGAGCGCCGGGGAGCTGTTTTTT	CASSLRPGVSAGELFF
TRBV21-1	NA	NA	TRBJ2-7	TGTGCCAGCAGCAAGGGACATTACTACGAGCAGTACTTC	CASSKGHYYEQYF
TRBV28	NA	NA	TRBJ2-7	TGTGCCAGCATTCCTGGACAGTTAACCTACGAGCAGTACTTC	CASIPGQLTYEQYF
TRBV4-2	NA	NA	TRBJ2-2	TGTGCCAGCAGCCAAGTATGGCGGGTTCGCAGCGGGGAGCTGTTTTTT	CASSQVWRVRSGELFF
TRBV3-1/TRBV3-2	NA	TRBD2	TRBJ2-3	TGTGCCAGCAGCCACCTAGCGGGGGGGCCGCCAGATACGCAGTATTTT	CASSHLAGGPPDTQYF
TRBV11-3	NA	NA	TRBJ2-3	TGTGCCAGCAGCTTTACTAGGGGGTCAGATACGCAGTATTTT	CASSFTRGSDTQYF
TRBV12-3/TRBV12-4	NA	TRBD1	TRBJ1-2	TGTGCCAGCAGCGCCCGACAGGGGCATGGCTACACCTTC	CASSARQGHGYTF
TRBV18	NA	NA	TRBJ2-7	TGTGCCAGCCAGAGGAGCGGCGGGGAGTACGAGCAGTACTTC	CASQRSGGEYEQYF
TRBV21-1	NA	NA	TRBJ2-5	TGTGCCGGCCAATCCGGGACTAGCGGGGGGATTCAAGAGACCCAGTACTTC	CAGQSGTSGGIQETQYF
TRBV7-3	NA	NA	TRBJ2-5	TGTGCCAGCAGCTTAATGGCAGGCCAAGAGACCCAGTACTTC	CASSLMAGQETQYF
TRBV13	NA	TRBD1	TRBJ1-1	TGTGCCAGCAGCTTAGGAGGGGGACAGGGAACTATGAACACTGAAGCTTTCTTT	CASSLGGGQGTMNTEAFF
TRBV6-1	NA	NA	TRBJ2-3	TGTGCCAGCAGTGAATTTTCTGATACGCAGTATTTT	CASSEFSDTQYF
TRBV7-2	few	NA	TRBJ1-1	TGTGCCAGCAGCCTAGGGGGGCTTGTCACTGAAGCTTTCTTT	CASSLGGLVTEAFF
TRBV29-1	once	NA	TRBJ2-1	TGCAGCGTTACCTTGGAGCTCCGGGAGCAGTTCTTC	CSVTLELREQFF
TRBV7-8	NA	NA	TRBJ2-7	TGTGCCAGCAGCTCCAATTCAGGTTTTAGCGACGAGCAGTACTTC	CASSSNSGFSDEQYF
TRBV10-3	few	NA	TRBJ2-3	TGTGCCATCAGTGAGTCGTTCTCGGGAGATACGCAGTATTTT	CAISESFSGDTQYF
TRBV5-1	NA	NA	TRBJ2-5	TGCGCCAGCAGCCAGAAACAAGAGACCCAGTACTTC	CASSQKQETQYF
TRBV9	once	NA	TRBJ2-2	TGTGCCAGCAGCGTGACAGGACAGATAAACACCGGGGAGCTGTTTTTT	CASSVTGQINTGELFF
TRBV19	NA	NA	TRBJ2-7	TGTGCCAGTAGTAAGGGGATGTCCTACGAGCAGTACTTC	CASSKGMSYEQYF
TRBV12-3/TRBV12-4	NA	NA	TRBJ2-2	TGTGCCAGCAGTGATAGCGCCCCCGGGGAGCTGTTTTTT	CASSDSAPGELFF
TRBV7-9	once	NA	TRBJ2-3	TGTGCCAGCAGCTTAGACTGGCGGGGCTATCCAGATACGCAGTATTTT	CASSLDWRGYPDTQYF
TRBV5-1	NA	NA	TRBJ2-5	TGCGCCAGCAGCCCACGACAGATACAAGAGACCCAGTACTTC	CASSPRQIQETQYF
TRBV5-4	NA	TRBD2	TRBJ2-5	TGTGCCAGCAGCTTGGTGGGGGGGAGCCAAGAGACCCAGTACTTC	CASSLVGGSQETQYF
TRBV11-2	NA	TRBD2	TRBJ2-7	TGTGCCAGCAGCCCAACTAGCGGGGGGTTCGAGCAGTACTTC	CASSPTSGGFEQYF
TRBV6-5	NA	NA	TRBJ1-4	TGTGCCAGCAGTCAGACAGAAGTTAATGAAAAACTGTTTTTT	CASSQTEVNEKLFF
TRBV7-9	NA	TRBD2	TRBJ2-1	TGTGCCAGCAGCTTTCCTAGGCGCAGCGGGGGATACAATGAGCAGTTCTTC	CASSFPRRSGGYNEQFF
TRBV30	NA	TRBD2	TRBJ2-7	TGTGCCTGGAGTAGTAGCGGGGTGTACGAGCAGTACTTC	CAWSSSGVYEQYF
TRBV6-5	NA	TRBD1	TRBJ2-1	TGTGCCAGCAGCTACAGGGGCTCCTACAATGAGCAGTTCTTC	CASSYRGSYNEQFF
TRBV28	NA	NA	TRBJ2-7	TGTGCCAGCAGTTTCCCCGGGCAGGGTGGCGAGCAGTACTTC	CASSFPGQGGEQYF
TRBV5-1	NA	NA	TRBJ1-4	TGCGCCAGCAGCTTTAGGGGATCCTCAAATGAAAAACTGTTTTTT	CASSFRGSSNEKLFF
TRBV27	NA	NA	TRBJ1-6	TGTGCCAGCAGTTACGGGAGCTCCTATAATTCACCCCTCCACTTT	CASSYGSSYNSPLHF
TRBV5-1	once	NA	TRBJ1-2	TGCGCCAGCAGCTTCGCGTTCGGTGGGCAGGACTATGGCTACACCTTC	CASSFAFGGQDYGYTF